The TCR beta chain described here comes from a study of regulatory T cells in long-lasting Graves disease. On the study more broadly: Antithyroid drug exposure in newly diagnosed Graves' patients had lasted under 3 months.

Concerning this clonotype: Its target is not known.

Time point noted: newly diagnosed GD, antithyroid drugs for less than 3 months. PBMC-derived RNA was used for the TCR library. To make TCR beta libraries, researchers used iRepertoire HTBI primers and Arm-PCR of CDR3 regions. MiXCR, run by TCRdb on the multiplex PCR reads, gives a single entry per CDR3 protein. The sample includes some 350,000 distinct CDR3 sequences, under 20% of them seen just once. Regarding the study as a whole: Analyses excluded thyroid tissue, covering peripheral blood alone.

Germline V gives CDR1 MNHEY, CDR2 SMNVEV (reference sequence). The CDR3 runs 14 residues. V lost 6 bases to trimming and J lost 0 bases, with 9 bases between them. The same data also went into a second study, on T cells in Graves' hyperthyroidism and ophthalmopathy. That publication notes: Also found in blood were most expanded thyroid clonotypes above 0.001.

The sequence was obtained from a woman aged 18-29 years with Graves disease. The chain is built from TRBV27 and TRBJ1-5; no clear D gene. The sequences come from peripheral blood mononuclear cells (PBMCs), collected at new diagnosis, from a patient treated with antithyroid drugs. The CDR3 DNA reads TGTGCCAGCAGATCCCCGTTTAGCAATCAGCCCCAGCATTTT. This sequence encodes CASRSPFSNQPQHF.